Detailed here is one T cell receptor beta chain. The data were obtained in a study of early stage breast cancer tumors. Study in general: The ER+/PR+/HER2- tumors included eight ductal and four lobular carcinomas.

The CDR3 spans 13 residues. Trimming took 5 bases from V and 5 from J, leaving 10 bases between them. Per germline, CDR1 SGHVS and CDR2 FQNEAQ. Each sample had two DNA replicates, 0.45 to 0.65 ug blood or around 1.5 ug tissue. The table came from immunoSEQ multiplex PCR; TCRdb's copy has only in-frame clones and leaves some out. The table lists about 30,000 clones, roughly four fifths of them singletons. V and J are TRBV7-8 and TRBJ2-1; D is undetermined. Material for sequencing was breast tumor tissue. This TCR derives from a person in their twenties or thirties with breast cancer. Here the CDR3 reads CASSIKHDNEQFF. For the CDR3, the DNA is TGTGCCAGCAGCATAAAGCACGACAATGAGCAGTTCTTC.